These T cell receptor beta chains were read from a single sample in a study of T cells in tumors after PD-1 blockade. Using immunoSEQ multiplex PCR, the repertoire was profiled, and TCRdb retains in-frame clones only, with some absent. The table includes 45,000 to 50,000 clones, 65% to 85% detected once. This material consisted of PBMCs, taken before anti-PD-1 therapy. The source is a human donor with advanced basal cell or squamous cell carcinoma (not recorded which). Each CDR3 is given with its conserved first and last residue. A D gene is named only where the DNA matches it firmly. Clone size, where shown, is once, few, many, or a class for clones that have expanded.

j_call d_call clone_size v_call cdr3_aa cdr3_nt
TRBJ1-1 . . TRBV5-6 CASSLEELNTEALF TGTGCCAGCAGCTTGGAGGAGCTGAACACTGAAGCTCTCTTT
TRBJ2-1 . once TRBV3-1/TRBV3-2 CASSSANNEQFF TGTGCCAGCAGCAGCGCAAACAATGAGCAGTTCTTC
TRBJ1-3 TRBD1 . TRBV28 CASSLSTGTGSSGNTIYF TGTGCCAGCAGTTTATCCACCGGGACAGGTTCCTCTGGAAACACCATATATTTT
TRBJ1-2 TRBD1 . TRBV19 CASSIGGETGLGYTF TGTGCCAGTAGTATAGGGGGGGAGACAGGGCTTGGCTACACCTTC
TRBJ2-1 . . TRBV27 CASSFGPYNEQFF TGTGCCAGCAGTTTTGGGCCCTACAATGAGCAGTTCTTC
TRBJ1-6 . few TRBV7-9 CASSLANSPLHF TGTGCCAGCAGCTTAGCGAATTCACCCCTCCACTTT
TRBJ1-1 . many TRBV3-1/TRBV3-2 CASSRGFRTEAFF TGTGCCAGCAGCCGGGGGTTTCGCACTGAAGCTTTCTTT
TRBJ2-5 TRBD1 . TRBV6-1 CASSDGTGGTQYF TGTGCCAGCAGTGATGGGACAGGGGGGACCCAGTACTTC
TRBJ2-2 . few TRBV5-1 CASSLIGDNTGELFF TGCGCCAGCAGCTTGATAGGAGATAACACCGGGGAGCTGTTTTTT
TRBJ2-1 . . TRBV7-8 CASSSQEASNEQFF TGTGCCAGCAGCTCCCAAGAGGCTAGCAATGAGCAGTTCTTC
TRBJ2-7 TRBD1 . TRBV10-2 CASSEGTGVEQYF TGCGCCAGCAGTGAGGGGACAGGTGTAGAGCAGTACTTC
TRBJ2-7 . . TRBV27 CASSSVDKSYEQYF TGTGCCAGCAGTTCAGTGGACAAGTCCTACGAGCAGTACTTC
TRBJ1-1 . . TRBV15 CATSRDTLREEAFF TGTGCCACCAGCAGAGATACCCTCAGGGAAGAAGCTTTCTTT
TRBJ2-7 TRBD1 . TRBV5-8 CASSRGRQGGSYEQYF TGTGCCAGCAGTCGAGGAAGACAGGGGGGCTCCTACGAGCAGTACTTC